The rows below give T cell receptor beta chains drawn from one sample of a study of CD8 T cells in ankylosing spondylitis. TCRdb re-called the 5' RACE reads with MiXCR, one entry per CDR3 protein. The table lists about 140,000 distinct CDR3 sequences, about 7% of them singletons. The sample taken for sequencing was blood, either unsorted or a sorted T cell fraction (not recorded which). Receptors originate from a female donor with ankylosing spondylitis or in good health (not recorded which). Both conserved end residues are trimmed from each CDR3. The order of the fields is V gene, J gene, CDR3 protein.

v_gene: TRBV20-1; j_gene: TRBJ2-3; CDR3aa: SARASGGPRTADTQY
v_gene: TRBV4-2; j_gene: TRBJ1-6; CDR3aa: ASSQEAAGYITLH
v_gene: TRBV20-1; j_gene: TRBJ2-3; CDR3aa: SARDLGQRGSDTQY
v_gene: TRBV18; j_gene: TRBJ2-3; CDR3aa: ASSPYRETDTQY
v_gene: TRBV7-2; j_gene: TRBJ2-1; CDR3aa: ASSLGAPSYNEQF
v_gene: TRBV7-3; j_gene: TRBJ1-1; CDR3aa: ASSLTYRLNTEAF
v_gene: TRBV7-3; j_gene: TRBJ2-2; CDR3aa: ASSLSWTGNTGELF
v_gene: TRBV7-9; j_gene: TRBJ1-4; CDR3aa: ASSLLITRPEKLF
v_gene: TRBV7-8; j_gene: TRBJ2-7; CDR3aa: ASSPMYEQY
v_gene: TRBV6-2/TRBV6-3; j_gene: TRBJ2-2; CDR3aa: ASRLTYPGELF
v_gene: TRBV5-1; j_gene: TRBJ1-1; CDR3aa: ASSFDRANTEAF
v_gene: TRBV3-1; j_gene: TRBJ2-7; CDR3aa: ASSDRDYPSSYEQY
v_gene: TRBV28; j_gene: TRBJ2-3; CDR3aa: AKGPPNTQY
v_gene: TRBV9; j_gene: TRBJ2-1; CDR3aa: ASSVTAGGHNEQF
v_gene: TRBV6-1; j_gene: TRBJ1-5; CDR3aa: ASRPRQYSNQPQH
v_gene: TRBV5-6; j_gene: TRBJ1-5; CDR3aa: ASSSREMGRYSNQPQH
v_gene: TRBV7-6; j_gene: TRBJ2-7; CDR3aa: ASSSNRVRGEQY
v_gene: TRBV25-1; j_gene: TRBJ2-2; CDR3aa: ASSPPGPGELF
v_gene: TRBV20-1; j_gene: TRBJ1-5; CDR3aa: SARDPIAGSNQPQH
v_gene: TRBV7-2; j_gene: TRBJ1-1; CDR3aa: ASSIFSGTEAF
v_gene: TRBV7-2; j_gene: TRBJ2-3; CDR3aa: ASSYAPADTQY
v_gene: TRBV3-1; j_gene: TRBJ2-7; CDR3aa: ASSQALSYEQY
v_gene: TRBV7-2; j_gene: TRBJ2-3; CDR3aa: ASSLLESQY
v_gene: TRBV20-1; j_gene: TRBJ2-7; CDR3aa: SARGLQYEQY
v_gene: TRBV5-8; j_gene: TRBJ1-5; CDR3aa: ASSYLGKPQH
v_gene: TRBV3-1; j_gene: TRBJ2-6; CDR3aa: ASTPGAGISSGANVLT
v_gene: TRBV4-3; j_gene: TRBJ2-1; CDR3aa: ASSQELPPASGGDNEQF
v_gene: TRBV4-3; j_gene: TRBJ1-4; CDR3aa: ASSLTVDHPNEKLF
v_gene: TRBV7-2; j_gene: TRBJ2-3; CDR3aa: ASSLAPSATTDTQY
v_gene: TRBV7-9; j_gene: TRBJ2-7; CDR3aa: ASSLDTGGEQY
v_gene: TRBV28; j_gene: TRBJ2-7; CDR3aa: ASSFYRGGSYEQY
v_gene: TRBV5-1; j_gene: TRBJ1-1; CDR3aa: ASSLDRVGTEAF
v_gene: TRBV20-1; j_gene: TRBJ1-1; CDR3aa: STRSPGGMGEAF
v_gene: TRBV9; j_gene: TRBJ1-3; CDR3aa: ASSAHQGQGNTIY
v_gene: TRBV7-9; j_gene: TRBJ2-7; CDR3aa: ASSLPVHTGTGSTYEQY
v_gene: TRBV7-2; j_gene: TRBJ2-3; CDR3aa: ASSLVLGAGTDTQY
v_gene: TRBV7-9; j_gene: TRBJ2-7; CDR3aa: ASSQAGYEQY
v_gene: TRBV4-1; j_gene: TRBJ2-1; CDR3aa: ASSRGLGLNEQF
v_gene: TRBV6-1; j_gene: TRBJ2-3; CDR3aa: ASSHRTGFTDTQY
v_gene: TRBV7-2; j_gene: TRBJ1-3; CDR3aa: ASSSSRDRGSSTIY
v_gene: TRBV6-5; j_gene: TRBJ1-5; CDR3aa: ASSYTGQGDQPQH
v_gene: TRBV3-1; j_gene: TRBJ2-1; CDR3aa: ASSFGLEQF
v_gene: TRBV4-3; j_gene: TRBJ2-1; CDR3aa: ASSPTLYNEQF
v_gene: TRBV7-9; j_gene: TRBJ1-2; CDR3aa: ASSLLQGGDGYT
v_gene: TRBV5-1; j_gene: TRBJ2-7; CDR3aa: ASSWETLSYEQY
v_gene: TRBV20-1; j_gene: TRBJ1-1; CDR3aa: SAQNYRASTEAF
v_gene: TRBV25-1; j_gene: TRBJ1-3; CDR3aa: ASSELGSSGNTIY
v_gene: TRBV12-3/TRBV12-4; j_gene: TRBJ1-4; CDR3aa: ASSLVRNQPAEKLF
v_gene: TRBV6-1; j_gene: TRBJ1-4; CDR3aa: ASTYRGVRNEKLF
v_gene: TRBV9; j_gene: TRBJ2-2; CDR3aa: ASSRASGGDTGELF
v_gene: TRBV30; j_gene: TRBJ2-1; CDR3aa: AWMAGAGQF
v_gene: TRBV7-8; j_gene: TRBJ2-1; CDR3aa: ASRLGRISSYNEQF
v_gene: TRBV20-1; j_gene: TRBJ2-5; CDR3aa: SAHTGLAWGTQESQY
v_gene: TRBV6-1; j_gene: TRBJ1-6; CDR3aa: ASSHPPQSSYNSPLH
v_gene: TRBV5-4; j_gene: TRBJ2-1; CDR3aa: ASRETHSTYNEQF
v_gene: TRBV5-1; j_gene: TRBJ2-2; CDR3aa: ASSSNPGPTNTGELF
v_gene: TRBV2; j_gene: TRBJ1-5; CDR3aa: ASRTGTTSNQPQH